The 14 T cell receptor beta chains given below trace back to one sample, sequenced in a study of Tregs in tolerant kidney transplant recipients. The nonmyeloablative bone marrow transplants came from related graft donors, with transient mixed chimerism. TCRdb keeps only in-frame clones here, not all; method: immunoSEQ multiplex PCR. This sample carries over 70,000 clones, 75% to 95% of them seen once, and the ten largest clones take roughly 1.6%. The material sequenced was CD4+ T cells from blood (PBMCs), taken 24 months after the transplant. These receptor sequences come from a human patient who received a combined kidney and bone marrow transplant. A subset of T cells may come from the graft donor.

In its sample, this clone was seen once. The CDR3 DNA is TGTGCCAGCAGTTTACGGCTAGCGGGGGACGAGCAGTACTTC. Translating gives CASSLRLAGDEQYF. The V call is TRBV28, the J call TRBJ2-7; the match to TRBD2 covers 10 bases. CDR1 MDHEN and CDR2 SYDVKM come from the germline V gene. CDR3 size: 14 residues. Trimming took 2 bases from V and 5 from J; bases not matched to a gene: 3. Full variable domain (outside the CDR3, taken from reference TRBV28 and TRBJ2-7): DVKVTQSSRYLVKRTGEKVFLECVQDMDHENMFWYRQDPGLGLRLIYFSYDVKMKEKGDIPEGYSVSREKKERFSLILESASTNQTSMYLCASSLRLAGDEQYFGPGTRLTVT.

The CDR3 nucleotides are TGTGCCAGCAGCCCGGGGATGAGGGGGGGCCTCTCCTACGAGCAGTACTTC. This translates into CASSPGMRGGLSYEQYF. The chain couples TRBV11-1 to TRBJ2-7; a possible D gene is TRBD2 (7 bases). CDR1 and CDR2 (germline): SGHAT, FQDESV (reference sequence). The length of the CDR3 is 17 residues. V was pared by 5 bases and J by 0 bases, with 20 bases between.

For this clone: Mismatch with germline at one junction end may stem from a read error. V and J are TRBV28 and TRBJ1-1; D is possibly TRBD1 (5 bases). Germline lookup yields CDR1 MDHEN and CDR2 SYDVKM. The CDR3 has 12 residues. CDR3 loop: CASRTANTEALF. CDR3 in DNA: TGTGCCAGCAGGACAGCGAACACTGAAGCTCTCTTT. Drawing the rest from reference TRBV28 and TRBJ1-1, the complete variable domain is DVKVTQSSRYLVKRTGEKVFLECVQDMDHENMFWYRQDPGLGLRLIYFSYDVKMKEKGDIPEGYSVSREKKERFSLILESASTNQTSMYLCASRTANTEALFGQGTRLTVV.

This CDR3 reads CASSQYGNPGTEAFF. In DNA, the CDR3 is TGTGCCAGCTCACAATATGGTAACCCGGGCACTGAAGCTTTCTTT. This chain connects TRBV18 to TRBJ1-1; D is ambiguous. The CDR3 extends over 15 amino acids. V was shortened by 4 bases and J by 4 bases, with 16 bases between the two germline ends. Germline-derived CDR1 and CDR2 are KGHSH and LQKENI.

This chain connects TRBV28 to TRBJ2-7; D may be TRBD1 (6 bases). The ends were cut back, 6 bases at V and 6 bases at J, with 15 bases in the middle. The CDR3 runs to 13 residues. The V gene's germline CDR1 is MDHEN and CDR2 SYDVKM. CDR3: CASRPTGFREQYF. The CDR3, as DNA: TGTGCCAGCAGGCCTACAGGGTTCCGCGAGCAGTACTTC.

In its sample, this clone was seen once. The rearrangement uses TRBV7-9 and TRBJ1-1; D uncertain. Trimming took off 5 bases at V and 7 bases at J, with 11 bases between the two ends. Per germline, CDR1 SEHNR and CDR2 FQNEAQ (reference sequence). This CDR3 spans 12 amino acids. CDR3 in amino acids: CASSPDTIEAFF. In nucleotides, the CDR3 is TGTGCCAGCAGCCCCGACACGATTGAAGCTTTCTTT.

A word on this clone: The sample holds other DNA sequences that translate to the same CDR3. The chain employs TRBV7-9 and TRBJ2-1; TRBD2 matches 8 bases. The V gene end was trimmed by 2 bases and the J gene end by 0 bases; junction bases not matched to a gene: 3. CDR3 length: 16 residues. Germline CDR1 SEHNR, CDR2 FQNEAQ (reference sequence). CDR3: CASSLSLAGSYNEQFF. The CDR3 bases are TGTGCCAGCAGCTTATCTCTAGCGGGCTCCTACAATGAGCAGTTCTTC.

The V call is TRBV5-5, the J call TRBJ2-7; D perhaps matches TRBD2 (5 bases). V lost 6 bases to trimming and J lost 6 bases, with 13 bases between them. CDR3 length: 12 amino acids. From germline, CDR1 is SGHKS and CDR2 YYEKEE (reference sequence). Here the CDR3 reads CASTQMRAEQYF. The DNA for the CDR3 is TGTGCCAGCACCCAGATGAGGGCCGAGCAGTACTTC.

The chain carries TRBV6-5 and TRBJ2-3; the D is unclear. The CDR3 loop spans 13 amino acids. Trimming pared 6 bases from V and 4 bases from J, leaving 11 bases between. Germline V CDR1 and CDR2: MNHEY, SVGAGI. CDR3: CASSRLSPDTQYF. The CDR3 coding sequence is TGTGCCAGCAGCCGACTGTCCCCAGATACGCAGTATTTT.

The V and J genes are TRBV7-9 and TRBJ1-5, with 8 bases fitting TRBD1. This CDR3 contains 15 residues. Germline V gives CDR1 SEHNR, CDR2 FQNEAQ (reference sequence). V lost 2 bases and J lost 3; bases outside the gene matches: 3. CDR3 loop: CASSLTDRDNQPQHF. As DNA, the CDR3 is TGTGCCAGCAGCTTAACGGACAGGGACAATCAGCCCCAGCATTTT.

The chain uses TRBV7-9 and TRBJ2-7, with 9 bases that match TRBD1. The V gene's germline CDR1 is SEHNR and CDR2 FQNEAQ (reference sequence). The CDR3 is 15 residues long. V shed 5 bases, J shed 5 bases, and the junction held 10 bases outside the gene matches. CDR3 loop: CASSTTLTGGDEQYF. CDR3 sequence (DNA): TGTGCCAGCAGCACTACCTTGACAGGGGGTGACGAGCAGTACTTC. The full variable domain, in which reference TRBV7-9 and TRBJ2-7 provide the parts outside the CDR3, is DTGVSQNPRHKITKRGQNVTFRCDPISEHNRLYWYRQTLGQGPEFLTYFQNEAQLEKSRLLSDRFSAERPKGSFSTLEIQRTEQGDSAMYLCASSTTLTGGDEQYFGPGTRLTVT.

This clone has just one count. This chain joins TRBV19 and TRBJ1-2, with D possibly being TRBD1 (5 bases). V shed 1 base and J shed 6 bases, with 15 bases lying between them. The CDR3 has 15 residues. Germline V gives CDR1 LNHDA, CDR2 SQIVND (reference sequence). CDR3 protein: CASSIVHPGKNGYTF. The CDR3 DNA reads TGTGCCAGTAGTATAGTCCACCCAGGGAAGAATGGCTACACCTTC.

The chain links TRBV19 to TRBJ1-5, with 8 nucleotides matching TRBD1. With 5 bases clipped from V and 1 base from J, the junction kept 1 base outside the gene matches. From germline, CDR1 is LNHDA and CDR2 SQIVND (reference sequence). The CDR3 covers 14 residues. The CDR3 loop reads CASSYRGSNQPQHF. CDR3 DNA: TGTGCCAGTAGTTACAGGGGGAGCAATCAGCCCCAGCATTTT.

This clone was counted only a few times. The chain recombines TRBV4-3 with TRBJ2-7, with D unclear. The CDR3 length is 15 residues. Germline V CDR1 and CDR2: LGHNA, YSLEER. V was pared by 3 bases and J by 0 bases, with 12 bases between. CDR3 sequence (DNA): TGCGCCAGCAGCCATAATAGCCGGAGCTCCTACGAGCAGTACTTC. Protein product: CASSHNSRSSYEQYF.